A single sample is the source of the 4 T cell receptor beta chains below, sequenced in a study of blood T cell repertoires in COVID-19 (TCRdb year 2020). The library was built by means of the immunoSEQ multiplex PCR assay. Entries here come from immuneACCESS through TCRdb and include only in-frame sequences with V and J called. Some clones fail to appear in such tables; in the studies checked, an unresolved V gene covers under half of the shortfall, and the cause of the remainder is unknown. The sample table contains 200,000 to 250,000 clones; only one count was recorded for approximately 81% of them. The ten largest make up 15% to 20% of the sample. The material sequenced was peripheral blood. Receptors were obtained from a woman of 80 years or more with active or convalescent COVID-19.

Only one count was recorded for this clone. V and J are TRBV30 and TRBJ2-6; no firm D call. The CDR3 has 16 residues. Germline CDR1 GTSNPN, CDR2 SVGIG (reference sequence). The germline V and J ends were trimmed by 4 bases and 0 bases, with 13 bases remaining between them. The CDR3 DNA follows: TGTGCCTGGACCCTGAGATCTGACTCTGGGGCCAACGTCCTGACTTTC. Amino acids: CAWTLRSDSGANVLTF. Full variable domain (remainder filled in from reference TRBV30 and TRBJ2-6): SQTIHQWPATLVQPVGSPLSLECTVEGTSNPNLYWYRQAAGRGLQLLFYSVGIGQISSEVPQNLSASRPQDRQFILSSKKLLLSDSGFYLCAWTLRSDSGANVLTFGAGSRLTVL.

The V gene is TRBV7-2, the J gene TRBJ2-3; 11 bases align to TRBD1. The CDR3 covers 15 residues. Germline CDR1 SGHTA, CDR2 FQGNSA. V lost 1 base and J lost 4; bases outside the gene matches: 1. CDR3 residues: CASSLVGQGADTQYF. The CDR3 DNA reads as TGTGCCAGCAGCTTAGTGGGACAGGGGGCAGATACGCAGTATTTT. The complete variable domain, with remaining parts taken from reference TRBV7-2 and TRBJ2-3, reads GAGVSQSPSNKVTEKGKDVELRCDPISGHTALYWYRQSLGQGLEFLIYFQGNSAPDKSGLPSDRFSAERTGGSVSTLTIQRTQQEDSAVYLCASSLVGQGADTQYFGPGTRLTVL.

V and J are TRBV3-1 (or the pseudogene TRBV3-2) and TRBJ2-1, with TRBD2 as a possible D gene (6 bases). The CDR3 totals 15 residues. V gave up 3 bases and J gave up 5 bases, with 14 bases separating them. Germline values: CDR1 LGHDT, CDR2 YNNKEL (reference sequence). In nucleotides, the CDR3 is TGTGCCAGCAGCCACACCGGGACTGGCGACAATGAGCAGTTCTTC. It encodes CASSHTGTGDNEQFF.

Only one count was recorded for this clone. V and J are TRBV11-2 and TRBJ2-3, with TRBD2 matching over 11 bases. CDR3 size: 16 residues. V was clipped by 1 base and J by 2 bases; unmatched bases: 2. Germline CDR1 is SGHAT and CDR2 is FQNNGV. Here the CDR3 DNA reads TGTGCCAGCAGCTTAGGGGGACTAGCGGACACAGATACGCAGTATTTT. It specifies CASSLGGLADTDTQYF.